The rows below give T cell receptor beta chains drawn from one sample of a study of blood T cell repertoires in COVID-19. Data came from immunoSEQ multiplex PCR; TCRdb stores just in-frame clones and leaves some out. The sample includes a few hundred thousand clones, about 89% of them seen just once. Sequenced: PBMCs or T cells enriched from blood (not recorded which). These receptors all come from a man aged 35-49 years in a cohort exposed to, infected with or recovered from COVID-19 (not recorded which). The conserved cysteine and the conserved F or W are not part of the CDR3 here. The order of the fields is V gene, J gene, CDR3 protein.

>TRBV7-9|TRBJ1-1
ASSSRRRASNTEAF
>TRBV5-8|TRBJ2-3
ASSFLAGGPLDTQY
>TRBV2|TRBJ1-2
ASSEYLADDRGGNYGYT
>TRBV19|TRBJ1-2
ASSRRDRGNYGYT
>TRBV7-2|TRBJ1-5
ASSLRQGEYQPQH
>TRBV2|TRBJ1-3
ASSALGGSGNTIY
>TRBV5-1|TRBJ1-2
ASSLGDSNYGYT
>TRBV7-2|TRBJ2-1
ASSLYGTRINNEQF
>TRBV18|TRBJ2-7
ASSPPSGLAVYEQY
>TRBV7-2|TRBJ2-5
ASSRGQEETQY
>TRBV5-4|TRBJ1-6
ASSLELYNSPLH
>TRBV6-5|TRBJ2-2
ASSYPRVGELF
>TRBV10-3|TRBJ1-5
AISESHPGKNQPQH
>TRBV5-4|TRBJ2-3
ASSRQGAADTQY
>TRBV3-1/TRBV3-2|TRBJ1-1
ASSQFGGTEAF
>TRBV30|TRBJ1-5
AWSRDINQPQH
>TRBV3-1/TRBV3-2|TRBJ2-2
ASSQVTARGRTGELF
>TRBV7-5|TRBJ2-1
VRSLVLGRDRGYNEQF
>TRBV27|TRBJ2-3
ASSSLAGARALDTQY
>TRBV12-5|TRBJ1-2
ASGPAVWYGYT
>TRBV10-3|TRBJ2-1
AIKDSYNEQF
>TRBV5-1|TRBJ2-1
ASSIRDGGNEQF
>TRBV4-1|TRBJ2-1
ASSLGGTSGRYHEQF
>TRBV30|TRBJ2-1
AWSMVADYNEQF
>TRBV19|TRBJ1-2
ASSKDGQANYGYT
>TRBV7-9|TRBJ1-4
ASSLWFGGTNEKLF
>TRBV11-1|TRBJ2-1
ASSLAPIEVDEQF
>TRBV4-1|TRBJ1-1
ASSQDTGTVGTKNGATEAF
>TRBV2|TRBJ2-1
ASSTGLAGSNEQF
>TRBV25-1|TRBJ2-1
ASSPLAGVQNEQF
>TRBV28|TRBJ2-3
ASSLGASGNTDTQY
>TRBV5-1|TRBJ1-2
ASSDTGAGNGYT
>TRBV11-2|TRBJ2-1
ASSFDRYNEQF
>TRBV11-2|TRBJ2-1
ASSRDYTEMLGFPF
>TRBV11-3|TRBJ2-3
ASSLGIQAGFTDTQY
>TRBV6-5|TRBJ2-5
ASMTLTSGKETQY
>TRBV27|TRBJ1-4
ASSFSGTVNEKLF
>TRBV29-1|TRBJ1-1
SVEVRGDTEAF
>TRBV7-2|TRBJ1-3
ASRSSDSGNTIY
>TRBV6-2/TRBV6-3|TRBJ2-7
ASSALQPGQGDEQY
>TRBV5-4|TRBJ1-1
ASSLPGNWDTEAF
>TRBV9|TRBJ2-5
ASSVGVRDQETQY
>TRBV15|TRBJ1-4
ATSRPRDRGEKLF
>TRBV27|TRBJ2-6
ASSLQTGTGANVLT
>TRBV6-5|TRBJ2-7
ASSFSGLEGSEQY
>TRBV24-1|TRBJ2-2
ATSTWGQGRTGELF
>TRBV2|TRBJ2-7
ASRPYRARDEQY
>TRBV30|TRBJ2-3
AWSVRTSGTDTQY
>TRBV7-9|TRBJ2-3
ASSLEASANTQY
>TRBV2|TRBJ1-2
ASTTDRLGGYT
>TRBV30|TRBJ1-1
AWSLTGNTEAF
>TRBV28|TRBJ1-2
ASSLPGQGKYGYT
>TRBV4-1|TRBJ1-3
ASSQAGGRGNTIY
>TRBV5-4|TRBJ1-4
ASSLSGQREKLF
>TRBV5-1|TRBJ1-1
ASSLARGQGRMNTEAF
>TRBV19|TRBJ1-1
ASSKDRAESF
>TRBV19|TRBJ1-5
ASSILEQVQPQH
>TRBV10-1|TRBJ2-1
ASSGGLAGDNEQF